Each of the 15 T cell receptor beta chains below was sequenced from the same sample in a study of blood T cell repertoires in COVID-19. Some clones are missing from TCRdb's copy, which holds only in-frame ones; the method was immunoSEQ multiplex PCR. There are tens of thousands of clones in the sample; approximately 91% occur only once, and around 12% lies in the top ten. The sequenced material came from peripheral blood. The receptors were sampled from a man aged 65 to 79 with active or convalescent COVID-19.

V and J are TRBV5-1 and TRBJ2-3; 8 nucleotides match TRBD2. The CDR3 is 16 amino acids. CDR1 SGHRS and CDR2 YFSETQ come from the germline V gene. J lost 5 bases, V lost 6 bases, and 14 bases had no gene match. The CDR3, as DNA: TGCGCCAGCACGCTGGGAGCGGGGGCCATGGGAGATACGCAGTATTTT. This gives the protein CASTLGAGAMGDTQYF.

The rearrangement joins TRBV4-3 to TRBJ1-5; a possible D gene is TRBD1 (5 bases). The V gene lost 2 bases and the J gene lost 6 bases, with 14 bases spanning the gap. Germline V gives CDR1 LGHNA, CDR2 YSLEER. This CDR3 contains 15 residues. CDR3 sequence (DNA): TGCGCCAGCAGCCAAAGACTAGGGGTTGCTCAGCCCCAGCATTTT. Residues: CASSQRLGVAQPQHF.

The chain carries TRBV4-3 and TRBJ1-4, with 11 bases lining up with TRBD1. Germline V gives CDR1 LGHNA, CDR2 YSLEER. J gave up 6 bases and V 0 bases, and 3 bases lay outside the gene matches. The CDR3 spans 16 residues. Here the CDR3 reads CASSQDGTGGYEKLFF. In nucleotides, the CDR3 is TGCGCCAGCAGCCAAGATGGGACAGGGGGATATGAAAAACTGTTTTTT.

This chain joins TRBV5-1 and TRBJ1-1; no clear D. The CDR3 runs to 15 residues. Germline values: CDR1 SGHRS, CDR2 YFSETQ. The ends were cut back, 0 bases at V and 1 base at J, with 10 bases in the middle. The CDR3 nucleotides read TGCGCCAGCAGCTTGGAGCACCCCTGGAACACTGAAGCTTTCTTT. Translating gives CASSLEHPWNTEAFF.

The chain carries TRBV30 and TRBJ2-4; D is uncertain. Germline CDR1 and CDR2: GTSNPN and SVGIG (reference sequence). This CDR3 has 12 residues. Trimming stripped 0 bases from V and 12 bases from J, with 12 bases between. The CDR3 protein is CAWSVIGTNQYF. In DNA form, the CDR3 reads TGTGCCTGGAGTGTAATAGGAACTAATCAGTACTTC. The full variable domain, its missing parts supplied by reference TRBV30 and TRBJ2-4, is SQTIHQWPATLVQPVGSPLSLECTVEGTSNPNLYWYRQAAGRGLQLLFYSVGIGQISSEVPQNLSASRPQDRQFILSSKKLLLSDSGFYLCAWSVIGTNQYFGAGTRLSVL.

The rearrangement joins TRBV28 to TRBJ1-5; D remains ambiguous. CDR1 is MDHEN and CDR2 is SYDVKM in the germline V gene. Deletions cut 6 bases from V and 6 bases from J, with 15 bases between. CDR3 length: 14 residues. The CDR3 nucleotides read TGTGCCAGCAGCGATTACAGTTTGGGTCAGCCCCAGCATTTT. Translated, it gives CASSDYSLGQPQHF. Variable domain in full (rest from reference TRBV28 and TRBJ1-5): DVKVTQSSRYLVKRTGEKVFLECVQDMDHENMFWYRQDPGLGLRLIYFSYDVKMKEKGDIPEGYSVSREKKERFSLILESASTNQTSMYLCASSDYSLGQPQHFGDGTRLSIL.

The V call is TRBV18, the J call TRBJ2-7; TRBD1 matches 7 bases. The length of the CDR3 is 14 residues. The ends lost 8 bases at V and 3 bases at J; junction bases unmatched: 10. Looked up from germline, CDR1 is KGHSH and CDR2 is LQKENI. CDR3 coding DNA: TGTGCCAGCACACAGGGGACAACGCTCTACGAGCAGTACTTC. Protein product: CASTQGTTLYEQYF.

The genes are TRBV5-1 and TRBJ2-7; no reliable D call. The V and J ends lost 0 bases and 0 bases respectively, with 4 bases between them. Germline V CDR1 and CDR2: SGHRS, YFSETQ. This CDR3 has 13 amino acids. CDR3: CASSLASSYEQYF. In DNA, the CDR3 is TGCGCCAGCAGCTTGGCCTCCTCCTACGAGCAGTACTTC.

CDR3 coding DNA: TGTGCTAGTGCCCCGGGACAGGGTTTAGCCAAAAACATTCAGTACTTC. Translated, it gives CASAPGQGLAKNIQYF. The chain has TRBV12-5 and TRBJ2-4, with 9 positions matching TRBD1. CDR1 is LGHNT and CDR2 is FRNRAP in the germline V gene. The junction had 7 bases not matched to a gene; V was cut back by 7 bases and J by 0 bases. The CDR3 has 16 amino acids.

The V call is TRBV6-6, the J call TRBJ1-5; D not certain. Germline CDR1 is MNHNY and CDR2 is SVGAGI (reference sequence). V gave up 11 bases and J gave up 0 bases, with 11 bases separating them. The CDR3 contains 13 residues. CDR3 coding DNA: TGTGCCTTGGCGGGAAATAGCAATCAGCCCCAGCATTTT. Protein product: CALAGNSNQPQHF.

V usage is TRBV2 and J usage is TRBJ1-2; 7 bases align to TRBD1. From germline, CDR1 is SNHLY and CDR2 FYNNEI. The CDR3 spans 14 residues. The J segment lost 6 bases and the V segment lost 6 bases, leaving 10 bases of the junction unmatched. CDR3 protein: CASSATGIEDGYTF. CDR3 nucleotide sequence: TGTGCCAGCAGCGCGACAGGGATCGAGGATGGCTACACCTTC.

This clone was counted a few times. The rearrangement uses TRBV5-1 and TRBJ1-1, with a possible D match to TRBD1 (5 bases). The CDR3 length is 15 residues. Germline V gene sequence: CDR1 SGHRS, CDR2 YFSETQ. Trimming stripped 4 bases from V and 8 bases from J, with 21 bases between. Here the CDR3 DNA reads TGCGCCAGCAGCGCGGGACTTCTAGGGACGGTCGAAGCTTTCTTT. Translating gives CASSAGLLGTVEAFF. Looking up the rest from reference TRBV5-1 and TRBJ1-1 gives the full variable domain: KAGVTQTPRYLIKTRGQQVTLSCSPISGHRSVSWYQQTPGQGLQFLFEYFSETQRNKGNFPGRFSGRQFSNSRSEMNVSTLELGDSALYLCASSAGLLGTVEAFFGQGTRLTVV.

The chain employs TRBV27 and TRBJ1-6, with 9 bases identical to TRBD1. The V gene's germline CDR1 is MNHEY and CDR2 SMNVEV (reference sequence). V shed 3 bases, J shed 4 bases, and the junction held 16 bases outside the gene matches. The CDR3 contains 20 residues. CDR3 nucleotides: TGTGCCAGCAGTTTTGATCCTCTACATCCGGGACAGGGTTATAATTCACCCCTCCACTTT. It is translated as CASSFDPLHPGQGYNSPLHF.

CDR3 DNA sequence: TGCGCCAGCAGCCAAGATTATCGGAGGAAAGCTTTCTTT. Its protein is CASSQDYRRKAFF. The chain has TRBV4-3 and TRBJ1-1; the D is unclear. Germline CDR1 is LGHNA and CDR2 is YSLEER. This CDR3 spans 13 amino acids. Between the trimmed V and J ends, which lost 0 bases and 9 bases, there was a span of 11 bases.

Only one count was recorded for this clone. The chain is built from TRBV4-2 and TRBJ2-7, with 9 bases that match TRBD1. The CDR3 has 15 residues. Trimming removed 0 bases from V and 5 bases from J; junction bases left unmatched: 5. Germline loops: CDR1 LGHNA, CDR2 YNFKEQ. The CDR3 nucleotides read TGTGCCAGCAGCCAAGAACCCACAGGGGGCAACGAGCAGTACTTC. Amino acid sequence: CASSQEPTGGNEQYF.